The entry that follows covers one T cell receptor beta chain sequence. Here immunoSEQ multiplex PCR was the method, and the copy in TCRdb shows in-frame clones only, minus some. The profile shows 45,000 or so clones, around 90% of them singletons. The data derive from a study of regulatory and conventional T cells in RAG deficiency. Blood CD4+ CD25-low CD127-high conventional T cells supplied the genomic DNA template. The CDR3 loop spans 14 amino acids. V lost 5 bases, J lost 7 bases, and 10 bases stayed unmatched. In germline, CDR1 is SGHDN, CDR2 FVKESK. These data were also reused for a study on regulatory T cells. That study adds: Primers: 52 TRBV forward and 13 TRBJ reverse.

The J gene is TRBJ2-5, the V gene TRBV14, with 7 bases matching TRBD2. This TCR came from a human donor in good health. Sequences were obtained from CD4+ effector T cells sorted from blood. The CDR3 is CASSKGLGWGTQYF. The CDR3, as DNA: TGTGCCAGCAGCAAAGGACTAGGATGGGGGACCCAGTACTTC.